This TCR beta chain was profiled in a study of siplizumab effects on memory and regulatory T cells. Overall study results and limits: Only a minority of proliferating CD4+ or CD8+ clones had an assignable naive or memory phenotype, with roughly 75-95% lacking one.

Between the trimmed V and J ends, which lost 8 bases and 4 bases, there was a span of 20 bases. This CDR3 is built from 15 residues. Germline CDR1 reads SNHLY; CDR2 reads FYNNEI. Sequenced by immunoSEQ multiplex PCR; TCRdb stores in-frame clones only, minus some. The sample carries over 95,000 clones, approximately 92% recorded once. Concerning this clone: The antigen is undetermined.

Sequenced input: non-Treg CD4+ T cells sorted from blood. V is TRBV2 and J is TRBJ2-5; weak D call: TRBD1 (6 bases). The sequence came from a human donor in good health. The CDR3 sequence is CASCDWGRGGETQYF. The CDR3 DNA reads TGTGCCAGCTGCGATTGGGGCAGGGGTGGAGAGACCCAGTACTTC.